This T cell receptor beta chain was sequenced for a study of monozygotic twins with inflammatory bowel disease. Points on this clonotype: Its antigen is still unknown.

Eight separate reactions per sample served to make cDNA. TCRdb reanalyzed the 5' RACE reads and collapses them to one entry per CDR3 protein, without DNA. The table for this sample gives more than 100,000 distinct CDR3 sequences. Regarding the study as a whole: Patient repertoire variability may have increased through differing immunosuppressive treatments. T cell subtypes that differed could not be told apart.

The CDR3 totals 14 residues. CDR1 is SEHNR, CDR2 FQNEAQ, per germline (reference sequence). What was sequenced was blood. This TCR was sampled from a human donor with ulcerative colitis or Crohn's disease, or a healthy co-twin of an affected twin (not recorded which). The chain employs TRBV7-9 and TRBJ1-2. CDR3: CASSLAQTNYGYTF.